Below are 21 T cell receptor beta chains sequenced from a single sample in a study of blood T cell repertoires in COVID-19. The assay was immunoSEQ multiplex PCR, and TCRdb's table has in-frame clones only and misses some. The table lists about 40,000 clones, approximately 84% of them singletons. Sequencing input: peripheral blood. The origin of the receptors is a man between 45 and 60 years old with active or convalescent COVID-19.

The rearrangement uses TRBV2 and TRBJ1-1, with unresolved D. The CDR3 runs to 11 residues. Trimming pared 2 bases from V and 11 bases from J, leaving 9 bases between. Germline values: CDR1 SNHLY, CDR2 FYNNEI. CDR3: CASSENPSAFF. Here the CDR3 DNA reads TGTGCCAGCAGTGAAAACCCGAGTGCTTTCTTT. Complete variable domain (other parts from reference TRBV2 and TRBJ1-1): EPEVTQTPSHQVTQMGQEVILRCVPISNHLYFYWYRQILGQKVEFLVSFYNNEISEKSEIFDDQFSVERPDGSNFTLKIRSTKLEDSAMYFCASSENPSAFFGQGTRLTVV.

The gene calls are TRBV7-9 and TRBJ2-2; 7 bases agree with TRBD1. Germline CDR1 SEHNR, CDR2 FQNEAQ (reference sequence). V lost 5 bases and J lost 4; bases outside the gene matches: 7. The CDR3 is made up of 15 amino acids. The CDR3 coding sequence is TGTGCCAGCAGCGAAGACAGGGTTGGCACCGGGGAGCTGTTTTTT. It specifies CASSEDRVGTGELFF.

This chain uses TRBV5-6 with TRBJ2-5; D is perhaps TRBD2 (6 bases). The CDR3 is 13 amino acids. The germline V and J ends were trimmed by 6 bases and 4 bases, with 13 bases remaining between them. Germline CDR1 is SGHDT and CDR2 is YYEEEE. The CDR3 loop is CASNLPGLETQYF. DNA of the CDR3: TGTGCCAGCAATCTACCGGGACTAGAGACCCAGTACTTC. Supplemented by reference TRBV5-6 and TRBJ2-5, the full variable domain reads DAGVTQSPTHLIKTRGQQVTLRCSPKSGHDTVSWYQQALGQGPQFIFQYYEEEERQRGNFPDRFSGHQFPNYSSELNVNALLLGDSALYLCASNLPGLETQYFGPGTRLLVL.

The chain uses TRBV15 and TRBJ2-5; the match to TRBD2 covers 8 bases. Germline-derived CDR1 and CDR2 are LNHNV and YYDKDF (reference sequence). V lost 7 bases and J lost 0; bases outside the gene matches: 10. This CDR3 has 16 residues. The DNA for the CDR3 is TGTGCCACCAACGGAGGGAGCGGGGGCTACCAAGAGACCCAGTACTTC. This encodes CATNGGSGGYQETQYF. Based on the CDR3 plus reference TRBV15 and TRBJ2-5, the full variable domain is DAMVIQNPRYQVTQFGKPVTLSCSQTLNHNVMYWYQQKSSQAPKLLFHYYDKDFNNEADTPDNFQSRRPNTSFCFLDIRSPGLGDTAMYLCATNGGSGGYQETQYFGPGTRLLVL.

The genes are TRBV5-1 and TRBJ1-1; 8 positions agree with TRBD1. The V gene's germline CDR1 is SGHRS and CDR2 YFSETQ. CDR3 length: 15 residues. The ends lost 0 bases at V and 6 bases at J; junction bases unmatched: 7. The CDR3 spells CASSLGTGFRAEAFF. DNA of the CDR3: TGCGCCAGCAGCTTGGGGACAGGGTTTCGCGCTGAAGCTTTCTTT.

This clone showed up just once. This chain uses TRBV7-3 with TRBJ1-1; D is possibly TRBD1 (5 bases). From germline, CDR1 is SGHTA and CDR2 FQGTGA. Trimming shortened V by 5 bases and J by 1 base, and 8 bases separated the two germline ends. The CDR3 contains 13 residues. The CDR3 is CASSVGQNTEAFF. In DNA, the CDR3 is TGTGCCAGCAGCGTCGGACAGAACACTGAAGCTTTCTTT.

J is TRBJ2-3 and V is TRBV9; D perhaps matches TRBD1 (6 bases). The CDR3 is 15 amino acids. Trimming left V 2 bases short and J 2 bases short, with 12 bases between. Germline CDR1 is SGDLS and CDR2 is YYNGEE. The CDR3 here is CASSVAGDNTDTQYF. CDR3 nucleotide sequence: TGTGCCAGCAGCGTGGCAGGGGACAACACAGATACGCAGTATTTT.

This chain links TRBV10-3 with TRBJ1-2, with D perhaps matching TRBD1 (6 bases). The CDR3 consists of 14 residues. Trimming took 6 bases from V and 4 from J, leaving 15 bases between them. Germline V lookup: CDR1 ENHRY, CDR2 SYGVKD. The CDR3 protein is CAISGQPISYGYTF. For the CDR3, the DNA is TGTGCCATCAGCGGACAGCCGATCTCCTATGGCTACACCTTC.

CDR3 nucleotides: TGCAGCGCCCTATCGGGGGTCCACGAGCAGTACTTC. It translates to CSALSGVHEQYF. The J gene is TRBJ2-7, the V gene TRBV29-1, with a tentative D call TRBD2 (6 bases). V dropped 7 bases and J dropped 5 bases, with 15 bases sitting between them. In germline, CDR1 is SQVTM, CDR2 ANQGSEA. The CDR3 loop spans 12 amino acids.

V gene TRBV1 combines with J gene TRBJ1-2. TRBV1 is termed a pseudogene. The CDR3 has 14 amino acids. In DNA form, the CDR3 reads TGCACCAGCAGCCAAGATTGGAGGGCCTATGGCTACACCTTC. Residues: CTSSQDWRAYGYTF.

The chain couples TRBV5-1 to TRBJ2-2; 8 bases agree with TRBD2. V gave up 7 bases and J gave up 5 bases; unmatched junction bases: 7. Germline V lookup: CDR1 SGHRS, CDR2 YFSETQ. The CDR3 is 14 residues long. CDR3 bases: TGCGCCAGCGGGATGGGACTAGGGACCGGGGAGCTGTTTTTT. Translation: CASGMGLGTGELFF.

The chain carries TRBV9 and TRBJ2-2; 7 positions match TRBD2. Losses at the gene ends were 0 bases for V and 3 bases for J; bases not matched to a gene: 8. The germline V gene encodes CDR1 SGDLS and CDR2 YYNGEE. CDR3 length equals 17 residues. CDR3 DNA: TGTGCCAGCAGCGTAGCTACAAGCGGGGTTGACACCGGGGAGCTGTTTTTT. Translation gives CASSVATSGVDTGELFF.

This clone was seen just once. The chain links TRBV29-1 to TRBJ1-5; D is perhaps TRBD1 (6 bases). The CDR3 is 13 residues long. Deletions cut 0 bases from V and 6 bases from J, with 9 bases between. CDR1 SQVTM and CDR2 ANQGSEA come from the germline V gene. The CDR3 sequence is CSVEEARGQPQHF. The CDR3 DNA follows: TGCAGCGTTGAAGAGGCCAGGGGTCAGCCCCAGCATTTT.

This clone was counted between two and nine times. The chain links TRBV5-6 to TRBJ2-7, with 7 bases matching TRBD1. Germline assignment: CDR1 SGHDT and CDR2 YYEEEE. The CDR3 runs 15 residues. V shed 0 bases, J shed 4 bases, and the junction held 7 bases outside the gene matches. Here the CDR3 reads CASSLGWSGGYEQYF. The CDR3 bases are TGTGCCAGCAGCTTGGGTTGGTCAGGGGGTTACGAGCAGTACTTC.

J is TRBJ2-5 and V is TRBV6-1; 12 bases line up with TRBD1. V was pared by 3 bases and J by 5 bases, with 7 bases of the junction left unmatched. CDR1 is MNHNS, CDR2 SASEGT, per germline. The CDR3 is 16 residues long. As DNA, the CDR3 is TGTGCCAGCAGTGAGGGTGGGACAGGGGGCTACGAGACCCAGTACTTC. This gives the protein CASSEGGTGGYETQYF.

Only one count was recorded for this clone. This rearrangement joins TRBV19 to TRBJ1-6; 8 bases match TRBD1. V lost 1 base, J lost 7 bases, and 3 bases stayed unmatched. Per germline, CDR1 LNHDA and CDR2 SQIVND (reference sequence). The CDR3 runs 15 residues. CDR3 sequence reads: CASSIGNRGNSPLHF. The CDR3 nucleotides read TGTGCCAGTAGTATAGGCAACAGGGGGAATTCACCCCTCCACTTT.

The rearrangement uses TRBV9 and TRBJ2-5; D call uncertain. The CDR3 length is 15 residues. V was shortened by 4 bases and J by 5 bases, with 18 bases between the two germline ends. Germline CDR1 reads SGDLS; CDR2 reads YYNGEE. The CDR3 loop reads CASSYRVLSGETQYF. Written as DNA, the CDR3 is TGTGCCAGCAGCTATCGGGTCCTAAGTGGGGAGACCCAGTACTTC.

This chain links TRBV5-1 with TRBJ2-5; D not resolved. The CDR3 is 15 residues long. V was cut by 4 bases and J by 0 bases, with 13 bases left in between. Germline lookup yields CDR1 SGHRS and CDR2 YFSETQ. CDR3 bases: TGCGCCAGCAGCCGTAGCCTAGACTACCAAGAGACCCAGTACTTC. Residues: CASSRSLDYQETQYF. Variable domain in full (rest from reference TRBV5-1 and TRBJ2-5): KAGVTQTPRYLIKTRGQQVTLSCSPISGHRSVSWYQQTPGQGLQFLFEYFSETQRNKGNFPGRFSGRQFSNSRSEMNVSTLELGDSALYLCASSRSLDYQETQYFGPGTRLLVL.

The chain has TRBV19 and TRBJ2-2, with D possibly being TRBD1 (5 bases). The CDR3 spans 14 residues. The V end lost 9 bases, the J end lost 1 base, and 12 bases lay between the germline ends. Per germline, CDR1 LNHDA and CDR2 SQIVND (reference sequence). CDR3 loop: CASRRQKNTGELFF. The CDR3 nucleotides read TGTGCCAGCCGGAGACAGAAGAACACCGGGGAGCTGTTTTTT.

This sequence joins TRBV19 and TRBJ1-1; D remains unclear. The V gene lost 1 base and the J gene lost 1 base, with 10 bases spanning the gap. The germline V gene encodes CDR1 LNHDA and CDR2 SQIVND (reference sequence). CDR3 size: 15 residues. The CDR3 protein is CASSIGGGKNTEAFF. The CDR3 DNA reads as TGTGCCAGTAGTATAGGGGGAGGCAAGAACACTGAAGCTTTCTTT.

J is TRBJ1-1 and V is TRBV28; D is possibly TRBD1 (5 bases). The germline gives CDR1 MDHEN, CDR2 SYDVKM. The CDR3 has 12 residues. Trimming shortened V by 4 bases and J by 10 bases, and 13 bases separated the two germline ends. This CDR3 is CASSWRGDRAFF. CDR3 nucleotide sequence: TGTGCCAGCAGTTGGAGGGGAGATAGAGCTTTCTTT.